The sequence of this T cell receptor (beta chain) was determined in a study of blood T cell repertoires in COVID-19. Study overall: The study drew acute and convalescent COVID-19 samples from the United States, Italy and Spain.

The V end lost 8 bases, the J end lost 2 bases, and 14 bases lay between the germline ends. CDR1 and CDR2 from the germline V gene are MDHEN and SYDVKM. The CDR3 covers 14 residues. The assay was immunoSEQ multiplex PCR, and TCRdb's table has in-frame clones only and misses some. The repertoire has 200,000 to 300,000 clones, about 91% of them found once; the top ten carry approximately 2.6%. The chain links TRBV28 to TRBJ2-3, with a possible D match to TRBD1 (6 bases). The clonotype was recovered from a person between 18 and 30 years old with COVID-19, enrolled during active disease. Sequenced sample: peripheral blood. This chain's CDR3 is CASEDSTTTDTQYF. In DNA, the CDR3 is TGTGCCAGCGAGGACAGCACTACCACAGATACGCAGTATTTT.